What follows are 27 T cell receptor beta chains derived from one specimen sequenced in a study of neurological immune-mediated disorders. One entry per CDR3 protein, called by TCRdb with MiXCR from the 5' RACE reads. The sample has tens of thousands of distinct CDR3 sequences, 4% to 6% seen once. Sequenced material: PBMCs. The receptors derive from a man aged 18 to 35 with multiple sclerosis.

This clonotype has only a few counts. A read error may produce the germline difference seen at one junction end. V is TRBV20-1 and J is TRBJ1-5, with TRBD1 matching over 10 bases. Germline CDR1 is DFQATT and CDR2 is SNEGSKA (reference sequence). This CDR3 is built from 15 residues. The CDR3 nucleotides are TGCAGTGCTAGAGCGGGACAGGGGTTCAATCAGCCCCAGAATTTT. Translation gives CSARAGQGFNQPQNF.

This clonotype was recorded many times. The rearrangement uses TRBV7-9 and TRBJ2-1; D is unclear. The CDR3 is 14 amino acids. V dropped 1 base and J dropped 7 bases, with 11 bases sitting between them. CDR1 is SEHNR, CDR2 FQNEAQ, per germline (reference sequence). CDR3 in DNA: TGTGCCAGCAGCTTAGACTCACTCCTAAATGAGCAGTTCTTC. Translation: CASSLDSLLNEQFF.

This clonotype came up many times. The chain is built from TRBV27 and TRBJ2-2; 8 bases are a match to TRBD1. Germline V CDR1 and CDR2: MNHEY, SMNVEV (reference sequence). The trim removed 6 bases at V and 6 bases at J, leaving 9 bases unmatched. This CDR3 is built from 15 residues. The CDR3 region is CASRSDRAVAGELFF. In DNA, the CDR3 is TGTGCCAGCAGGTCGGACAGGGCGGTCGCCGGGGAGCTGTTTTTT.

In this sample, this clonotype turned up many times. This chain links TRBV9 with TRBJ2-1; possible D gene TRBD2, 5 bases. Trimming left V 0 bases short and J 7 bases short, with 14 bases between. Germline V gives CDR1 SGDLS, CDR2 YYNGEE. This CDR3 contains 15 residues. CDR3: CASSVVDRRGNEQFF. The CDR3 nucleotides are TGTGCCAGCAGCGTAGTAGATCGGAGAGGGAATGAGCAGTTCTTC.

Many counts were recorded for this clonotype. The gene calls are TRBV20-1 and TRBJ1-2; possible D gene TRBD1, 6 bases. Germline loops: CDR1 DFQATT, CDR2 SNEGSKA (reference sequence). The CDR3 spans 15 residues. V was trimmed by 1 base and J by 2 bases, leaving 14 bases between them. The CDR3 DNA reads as TGCAGTGCTAGAGTTATGGGGGGGCCCAACTATGGCTACACCTTC. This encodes CSARVMGGPNYGYTF.

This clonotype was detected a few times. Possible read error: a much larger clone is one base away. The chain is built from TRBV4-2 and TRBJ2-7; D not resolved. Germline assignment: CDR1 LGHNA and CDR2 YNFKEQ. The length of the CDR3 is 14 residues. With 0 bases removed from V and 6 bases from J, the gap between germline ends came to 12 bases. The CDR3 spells CASSQEERAREQYF. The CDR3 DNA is TGTGCCAGCAGCCAAGAGGAAAGGGCTCGCGAGCAGTACTTC.

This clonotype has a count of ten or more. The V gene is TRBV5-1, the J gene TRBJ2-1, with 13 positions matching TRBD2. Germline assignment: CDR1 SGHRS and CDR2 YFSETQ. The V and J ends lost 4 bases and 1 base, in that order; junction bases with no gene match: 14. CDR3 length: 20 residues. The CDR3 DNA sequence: TGCGCCAGCAGCCTTCCTCGGACTAGCGGGGGAGAGGTGTCCTACAATGAGCAGTTCTTC. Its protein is CASSLPRTSGGEVSYNEQFF.

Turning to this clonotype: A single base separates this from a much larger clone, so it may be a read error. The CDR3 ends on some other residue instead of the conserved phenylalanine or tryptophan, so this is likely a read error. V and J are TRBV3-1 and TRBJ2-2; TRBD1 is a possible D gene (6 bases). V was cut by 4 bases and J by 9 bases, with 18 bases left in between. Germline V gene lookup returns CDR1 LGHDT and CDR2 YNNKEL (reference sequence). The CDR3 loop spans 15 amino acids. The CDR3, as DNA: TGTGCCAGCAGCCGAAACCCAGGGGCTGGAAGGGAGCTGTTTTAT. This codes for CASSRNPGAGRELFY.

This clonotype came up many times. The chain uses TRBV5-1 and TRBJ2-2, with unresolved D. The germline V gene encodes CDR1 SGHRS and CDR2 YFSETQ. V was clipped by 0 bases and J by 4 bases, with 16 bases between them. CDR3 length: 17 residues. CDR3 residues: CASSLVLSGSSTGELFF. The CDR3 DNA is TGCGCCAGCAGCTTGGTTCTGAGTGGCTCGTCCACCGGGGAGCTGTTTTTT. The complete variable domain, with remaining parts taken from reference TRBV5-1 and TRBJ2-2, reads KAGVTQTPRYLIKTRGQQVTLSCSPISGHRSVSWYQQTPGQGLQFLFEYFSETQRNKGNFPGRFSGRQFSNSRSEMNVSTLELGDSALYLCASSLVLSGSSTGELFFGEGSRLTVL.

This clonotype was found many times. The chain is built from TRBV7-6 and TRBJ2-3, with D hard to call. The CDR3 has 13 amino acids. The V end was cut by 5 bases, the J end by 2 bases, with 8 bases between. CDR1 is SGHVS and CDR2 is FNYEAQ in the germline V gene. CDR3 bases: TGTGCCAGCAGCCGTGTATCCACAGATACGCAGTATTTT. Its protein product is CASSRVSTDTQYF.

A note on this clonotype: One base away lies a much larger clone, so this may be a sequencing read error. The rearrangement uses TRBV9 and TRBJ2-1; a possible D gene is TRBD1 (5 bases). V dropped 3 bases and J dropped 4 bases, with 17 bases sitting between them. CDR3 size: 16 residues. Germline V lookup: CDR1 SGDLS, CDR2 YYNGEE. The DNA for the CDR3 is TGTGCCAGCAGCGAGGGGCAAGCGACTCCTTACAATGAGCAGTTCTTC. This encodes CASSEGQATPYNEQFF.

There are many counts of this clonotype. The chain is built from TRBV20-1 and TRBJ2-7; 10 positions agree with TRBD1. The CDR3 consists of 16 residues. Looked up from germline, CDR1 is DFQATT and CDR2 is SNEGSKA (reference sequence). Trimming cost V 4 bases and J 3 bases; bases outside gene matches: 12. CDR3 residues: CSAKGDRGKDFYEQYF. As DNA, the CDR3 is TGCAGTGCTAAAGGGGACAGGGGTAAGGACTTCTACGAGCAGTACTTC.

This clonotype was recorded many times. The CDR3, as DNA: TGTGCCAGCAGTGAAGCAGGACACACTAGCAATCAGCCCCAGCATTTT. As protein: CASSEAGHTSNQPQHF. This rearrangement joins TRBV2 to TRBJ1-5; D may be TRBD1 (5 bases). Germline V gene lookup returns CDR1 SNHLY and CDR2 FYNNEI. Trimming cost V 0 bases and J 0 bases, with 9 bases left between them. This CDR3 comprises 16 residues. The full variable domain, rest sourced from reference TRBV2 and TRBJ1-5, is EPEVTQTPSHQVTQMGQEVILRCVPISNHLYFYWYRQILGQKVEFLVSFYNNEISEKSEIFDDQFSVERPDGSNFTLKIRSTKLEDSAMYFCASSEAGHTSNQPQHFGDGTRLSIL.

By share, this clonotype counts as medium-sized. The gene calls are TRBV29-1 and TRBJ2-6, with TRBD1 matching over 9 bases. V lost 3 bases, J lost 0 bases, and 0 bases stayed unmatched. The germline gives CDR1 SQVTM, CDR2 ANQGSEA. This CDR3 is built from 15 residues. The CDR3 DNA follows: TGCAGCGTTGAGACAGGGGGCTCTGGGGCCAACGTCCTGACTTTC. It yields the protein CSVETGGSGANVLTF.

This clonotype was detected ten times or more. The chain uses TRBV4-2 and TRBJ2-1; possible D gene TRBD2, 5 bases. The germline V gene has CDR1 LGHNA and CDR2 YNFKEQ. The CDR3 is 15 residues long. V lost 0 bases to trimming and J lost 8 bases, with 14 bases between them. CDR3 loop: CASSQEVRGMDEQFF. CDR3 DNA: TGTGCCAGCAGCCAAGAAGTCCGGGGTATGGATGAGCAGTTCTTC.

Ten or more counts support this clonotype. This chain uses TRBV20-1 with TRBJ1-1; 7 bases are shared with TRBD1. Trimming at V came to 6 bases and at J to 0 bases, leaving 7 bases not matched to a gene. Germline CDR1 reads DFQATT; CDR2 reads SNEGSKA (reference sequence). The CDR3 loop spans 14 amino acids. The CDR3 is CSAVDRIMNTEAFF. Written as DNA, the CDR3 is TGCAGTGCAGTGGACAGGATCATGAACACTGAAGCTTTCTTT.

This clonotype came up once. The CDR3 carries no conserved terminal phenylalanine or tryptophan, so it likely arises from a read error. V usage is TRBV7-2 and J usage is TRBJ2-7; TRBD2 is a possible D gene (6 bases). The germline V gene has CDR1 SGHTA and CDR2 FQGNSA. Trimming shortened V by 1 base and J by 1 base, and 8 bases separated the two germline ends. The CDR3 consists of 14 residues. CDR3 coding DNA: TGTGCCAGCAGCTTAGGAGGGACTTCCTACGAGCAGTACTAC. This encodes CASSLGGTSYEQYY.

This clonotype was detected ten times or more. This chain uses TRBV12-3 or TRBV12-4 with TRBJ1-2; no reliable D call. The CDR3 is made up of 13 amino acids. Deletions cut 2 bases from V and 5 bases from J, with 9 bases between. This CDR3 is CASSLRPGYGYTF. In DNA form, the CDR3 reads TGTGCCAGCAGTTTAAGGCCGGGATATGGCTACACCTTC.

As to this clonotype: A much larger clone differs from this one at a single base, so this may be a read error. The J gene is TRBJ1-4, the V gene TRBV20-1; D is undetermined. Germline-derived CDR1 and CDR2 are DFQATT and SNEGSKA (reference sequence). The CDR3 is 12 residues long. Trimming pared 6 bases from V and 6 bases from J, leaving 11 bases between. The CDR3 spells CSALGSDEKLFF. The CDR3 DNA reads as TGCAGTGCGCTGGGAAGTGATGAAAAACTGTTTTTT.

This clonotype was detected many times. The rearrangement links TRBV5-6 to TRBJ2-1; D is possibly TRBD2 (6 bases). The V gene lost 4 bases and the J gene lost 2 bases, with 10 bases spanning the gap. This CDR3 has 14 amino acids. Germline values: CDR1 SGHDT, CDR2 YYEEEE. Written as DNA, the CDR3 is TGTGCCAGCAGCCCGGCGGGGACCTACAATGAGCAGTTCTTC. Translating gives CASSPAGTYNEQFF.

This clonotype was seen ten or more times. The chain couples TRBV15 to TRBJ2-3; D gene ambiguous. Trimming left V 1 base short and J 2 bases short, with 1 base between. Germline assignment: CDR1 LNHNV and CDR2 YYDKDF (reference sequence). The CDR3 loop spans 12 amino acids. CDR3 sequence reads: CATSRVTDTQYF. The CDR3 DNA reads TGTGCCACCAGCAGAGTCACAGATACGCAGTATTTT. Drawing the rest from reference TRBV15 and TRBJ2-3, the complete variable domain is DAMVIQNPRYQVTQFGKPVTLSCSQTLNHNVMYWYQQKSSQAPKLLFHYYDKDFNNEADTPDNFQSRRPNTSFCFLDIRSPGLGDTAMYLCATSRVTDTQYFGPGTRLTVL.

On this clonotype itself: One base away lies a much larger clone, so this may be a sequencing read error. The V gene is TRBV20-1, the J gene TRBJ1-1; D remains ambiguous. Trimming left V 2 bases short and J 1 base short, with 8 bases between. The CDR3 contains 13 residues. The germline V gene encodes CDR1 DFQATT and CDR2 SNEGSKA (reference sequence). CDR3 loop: CSARRNKNTEAFF. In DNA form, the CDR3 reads TGCAGTGCTAGACGAAATAAGAACACTGAAGCTTTCTTT.

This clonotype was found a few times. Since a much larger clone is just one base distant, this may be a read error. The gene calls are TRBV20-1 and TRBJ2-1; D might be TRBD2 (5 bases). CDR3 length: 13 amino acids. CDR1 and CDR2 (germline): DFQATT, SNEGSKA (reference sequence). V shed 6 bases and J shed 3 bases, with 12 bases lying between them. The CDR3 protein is CSARGIIYNEQFF. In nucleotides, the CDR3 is TGCAGTGCCCGGGGAATTATCTACAATGAGCAGTTCTTC.

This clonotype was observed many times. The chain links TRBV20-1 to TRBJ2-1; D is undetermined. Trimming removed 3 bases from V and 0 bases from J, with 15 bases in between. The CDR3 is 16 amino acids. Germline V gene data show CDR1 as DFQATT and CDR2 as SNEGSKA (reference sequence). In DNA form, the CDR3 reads TGCAGTGCTAGCCCCCGACTTGCGGTCTCCTACAATGAGCAGTTCTTC. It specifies CSASPRLAVSYNEQFF.

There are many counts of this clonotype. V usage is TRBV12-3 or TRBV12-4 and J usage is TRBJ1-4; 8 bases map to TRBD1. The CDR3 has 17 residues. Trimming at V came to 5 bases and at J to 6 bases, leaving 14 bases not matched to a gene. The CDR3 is CASSPPRTGRIDEKLFF. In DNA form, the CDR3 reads TGTGCCAGCAGTCCTCCTAGGACAGGGCGTATCGATGAAAAACTGTTTTTT.

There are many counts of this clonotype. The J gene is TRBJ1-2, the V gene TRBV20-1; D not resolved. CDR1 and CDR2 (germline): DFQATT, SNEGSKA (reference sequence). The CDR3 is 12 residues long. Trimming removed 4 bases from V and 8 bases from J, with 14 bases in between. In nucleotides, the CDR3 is TGCAGTGCTAACATCTGGGAGTGGGGCTACACCTTC. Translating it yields CSANIWEWGYTF.

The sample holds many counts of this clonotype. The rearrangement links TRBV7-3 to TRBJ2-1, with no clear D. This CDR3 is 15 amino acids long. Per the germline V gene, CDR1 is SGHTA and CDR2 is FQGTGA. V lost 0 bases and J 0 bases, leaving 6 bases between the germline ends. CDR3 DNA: TGTGCCAGCAGCTTAACTAGCCGCTCCTACAATGAGCAGTTCTTC. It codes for CASSLTSRSYNEQFF.